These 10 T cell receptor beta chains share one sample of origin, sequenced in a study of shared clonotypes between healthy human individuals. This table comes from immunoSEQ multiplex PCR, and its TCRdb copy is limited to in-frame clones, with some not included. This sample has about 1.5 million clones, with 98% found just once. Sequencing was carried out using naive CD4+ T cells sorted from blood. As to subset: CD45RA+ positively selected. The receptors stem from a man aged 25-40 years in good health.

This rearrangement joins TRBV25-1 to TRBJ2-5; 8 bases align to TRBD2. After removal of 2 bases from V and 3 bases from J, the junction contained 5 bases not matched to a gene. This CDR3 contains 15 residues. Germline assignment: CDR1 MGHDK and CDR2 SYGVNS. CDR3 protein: CASSEPGGREETQYF. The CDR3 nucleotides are TGTGCCAGCAGTGAACCGGGGGGGCGGGAAGAGACCCAGTACTTC.

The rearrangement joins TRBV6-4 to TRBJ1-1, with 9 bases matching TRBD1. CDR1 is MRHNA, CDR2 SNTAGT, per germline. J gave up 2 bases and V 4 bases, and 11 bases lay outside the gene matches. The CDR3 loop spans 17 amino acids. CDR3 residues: CASSVPGQGFFNTEAFF. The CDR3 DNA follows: TGTGCCAGCAGTGTACCGGGACAGGGATTTTTTAACACTGAAGCTTTCTTT.

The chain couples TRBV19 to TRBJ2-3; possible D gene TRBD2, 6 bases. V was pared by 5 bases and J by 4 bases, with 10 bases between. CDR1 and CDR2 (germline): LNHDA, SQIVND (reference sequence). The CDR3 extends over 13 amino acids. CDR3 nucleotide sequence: TGTGCCAGTAGTGTCGGGAGACCAGATACGCAGTATTTT. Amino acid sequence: CASSVGRPDTQYF.

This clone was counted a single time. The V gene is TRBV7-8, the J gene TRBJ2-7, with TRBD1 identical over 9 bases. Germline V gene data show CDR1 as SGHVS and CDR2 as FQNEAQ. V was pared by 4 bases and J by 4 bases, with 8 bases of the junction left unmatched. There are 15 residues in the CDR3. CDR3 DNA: TGTGCCAGCAGCTCACGGGACAGGGTATGGTACGAGCAGTACTTC. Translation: CASSSRDRVWYEQYF.

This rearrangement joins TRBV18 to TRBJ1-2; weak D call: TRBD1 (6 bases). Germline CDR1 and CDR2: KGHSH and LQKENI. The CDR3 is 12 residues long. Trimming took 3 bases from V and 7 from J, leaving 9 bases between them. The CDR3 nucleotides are TGTGCCAGCTCACCGACGACAGGTGGCTACACCTTC. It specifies CASSPTTGGYTF.

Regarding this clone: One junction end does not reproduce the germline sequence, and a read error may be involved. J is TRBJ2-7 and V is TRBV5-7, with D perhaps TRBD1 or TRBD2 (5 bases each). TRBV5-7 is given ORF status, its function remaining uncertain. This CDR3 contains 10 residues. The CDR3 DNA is TGTGCCAGCAGCTTAGAACTAGGGGTGTTC. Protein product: CASSLELGVF.

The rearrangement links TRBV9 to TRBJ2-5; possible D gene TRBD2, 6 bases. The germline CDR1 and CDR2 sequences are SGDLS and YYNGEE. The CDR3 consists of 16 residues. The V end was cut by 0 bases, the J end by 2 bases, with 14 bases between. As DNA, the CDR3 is TGTGCCAGCAGCGTAGCTTCCGGGGGTTTACAAGAGACCCAGTACTTC. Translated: CASSVASGGLQETQYF.

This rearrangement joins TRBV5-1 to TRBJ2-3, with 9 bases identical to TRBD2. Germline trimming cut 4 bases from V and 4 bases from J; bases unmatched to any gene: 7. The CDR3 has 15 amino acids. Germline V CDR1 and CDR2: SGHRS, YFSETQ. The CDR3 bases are TGCGCCAGCAGCCAAACGGGACTAGCCGCAGATACGCAGTATTTT. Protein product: CASSQTGLAADTQYF.

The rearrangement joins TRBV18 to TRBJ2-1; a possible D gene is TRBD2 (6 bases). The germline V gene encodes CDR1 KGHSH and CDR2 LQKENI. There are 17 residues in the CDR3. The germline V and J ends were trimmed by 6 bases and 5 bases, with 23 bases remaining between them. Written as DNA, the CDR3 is TGTGCCAGCTCCAGGGCCAGCGGGCCTGGGGGACACAATGAGCAGTTCTTC. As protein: CASSRASGPGGHNEQFF.

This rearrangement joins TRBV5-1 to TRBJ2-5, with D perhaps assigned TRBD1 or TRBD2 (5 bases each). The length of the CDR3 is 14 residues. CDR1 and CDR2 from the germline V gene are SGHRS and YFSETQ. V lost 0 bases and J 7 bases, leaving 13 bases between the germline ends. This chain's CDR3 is CASSLAQSGATQYF. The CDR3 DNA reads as TGCGCCAGCAGCTTGGCCCAGTCCGGGGCGACCCAGTACTTC.